The 19 T cell receptor beta chains below all came from one sample that was sequenced in a study of T cells in narcolepsy. Produced via immunoSEQ multiplex PCR; TCRdb's table is partial and in-frame only. The table has 35,000 to 40,000 clones, roughly 84% seen once. Source material: CD45RA- memory CD4+ T cells from PBMCs. The receptors were gathered from a human donor with narcolepsy.

The chain links TRBV10-3 to TRBJ2-1; a weak D match, TRBD2 (6 bases). Germline assignment: CDR1 ENHRY and CDR2 SYGVKD. Trimming shortened V by 8 bases and J by 0 bases, and 8 bases separated the two germline ends. The CDR3 loop spans 13 amino acids. CDR3 in DNA: TGTGCCATCGGGACTTCCTCCTACAATGAGCAGTTCTTC. Its protein product is CAIGTSSYNEQFF.

The chain recombines TRBV7-2 with TRBJ1-1, with D possibly matching TRBD1 (6 bases). V was shortened by 0 bases and J by 6 bases, with 14 bases between the two germline ends. From germline, CDR1 is SGHTA and CDR2 FQGNSA. This CDR3 region has 15 residues. CDR3 sequence reads: CASSLAGGGQAEAFF. Here the CDR3 DNA reads TGTGCCAGCAGCTTAGCTGGCGGGGGGCAGGCTGAAGCTTTCTTT.

The V call is TRBV5-4, the J call TRBJ1-2, with D possibly being TRBD1 (5 bases). CDR1 is SGHNT and CDR2 is YYREEE in the germline V gene (reference sequence). CDR3 length equals 15 residues. Trimming stripped 4 bases from V and 5 bases from J, with 18 bases between. The CDR3 DNA reads as TGTGCCAGCAGCCCTCGCCAGGGCCAAGGGTATGGCTACACCTTC. This sequence encodes CASSPRQGQGYGYTF.

The chain is built from TRBV2 and TRBJ2-6; a possible D gene is TRBD1 (5 bases). The CDR3 extends over 14 amino acids. Between the trimmed V and J ends, which lost 8 bases and 0 bases, there was a span of 8 bases. CDR1 and CDR2 from the germline V gene are SNHLY and FYNNEI. CDR3 residues: CASLGRSGANVLTF. DNA of the CDR3: TGTGCCAGCCTGGGGCGCTCTGGGGCCAACGTCCTGACTTTC.

V usage is TRBV11-2 and J usage is TRBJ1-5; D remains ambiguous. Germline CDR1 reads SGHAT; CDR2 reads FQNNGV. This CDR3 has 14 residues. Trimming left V 0 bases short and J 3 bases short, with 6 bases between. CDR3 DNA sequence: TGTGCCAGCAGCTTAGATTTCATCAATCAGCCCCAGCATTTT. Translated, it gives CASSLDFINQPQHF.

This clone was counted only a few times. The chain recombines TRBV5-6 with TRBJ2-3, with D perhaps matching TRBD1 (7 bases). Germline V lookup: CDR1 SGHDT, CDR2 YYEEEE. The CDR3 is 14 amino acids. V lost 2 bases, J lost 8 bases, and 15 bases lay in between. This CDR3 reads CASSFRGRPFTQYF. CDR3 sequence (DNA): TGTGCCAGCAGCTTCAGGGGGAGGCCGTTTACGCAGTATTTT. Filled out from reference TRBV5-6 and TRBJ2-3, the complete variable domain reads DAGVTQSPTHLIKTRGQQVTLRCSPKSGHDTVSWYQQALGQGPQFIFQYYEEEERQRGNFPDRFSGHQFPNYSSELNVNALLLGDSALYLCASSFRGRPFTQYFGPGTRLTVL.

The chain recombines TRBV19 with TRBJ1-2; 7 bases are shared with TRBD1. The V gene end was trimmed by 7 bases and the J gene end by 0 bases; junction bases not matched to a gene: 8. Per the germline V gene, CDR1 is LNHDA and CDR2 is SQIVND (reference sequence). This CDR3 has 15 amino acids. The CDR3 loop is CASIKDGTANYGYTF. Written as DNA, the CDR3 is TGTGCCAGTATTAAAGACGGGACAGCTAACTATGGCTACACCTTC.

Only a few counts were recorded for this clone. The chain joins TRBV7-8 to TRBJ2-1; TRBD2 matches at 13 bases. The CDR3 consists of 17 residues. The germline V gene encodes CDR1 SGHVS and CDR2 FQNEAQ. The junction had 4 bases not matched to a gene; V was cut back by 4 bases and J by 1 base. The DNA of the CDR3 is TGTGCCAGCAGCTCTGGACTAGCGGGGGCATCCTACAATGAGCAGTTCTTC. Its translation is CASSSGLAGASYNEQFF.

The chain employs TRBV30 and TRBJ2-3; D might be TRBD1 (6 bases). Trimming removed 0 bases from V and 1 base from J, with 8 bases in between. Germline lookup yields CDR1 GTSNPN and CDR2 SVGIG (reference sequence). There are 14 residues in the CDR3. In DNA, the CDR3 is TGTGCCTGGAGTGTACAGGGCGGCACAGATACGCAGTATTTT. This translates into CAWSVQGGTDTQYF.

The table lists this clone with a few counts. This rearrangement joins TRBV7-9 to TRBJ2-2; tentatively, D is TRBD2 (7 bases). V lost 6 bases and J lost 1, with 18 bases in between. The CDR3 is made up of 17 amino acids. Germline CDR1 SEHNR, CDR2 FQNEAQ (reference sequence). CDR3 coding DNA: TGTGCCAGCAGTTCCCGCGGGGGCGGTCAGAACACCGGGGAGCTGTTTTTT. It specifies CASSSRGGGQNTGELFF.

This clone is a singleton in its sample. Mismatch with germline at one junction end may stem from a read error. Other DNA variants within this sample encode the same CDR3. V gene TRBV30 combines with J gene TRBJ1-6; possible D gene TRBD1, 5 bases. Germline CDR1 is GTSNPN and CDR2 is SVGIG (reference sequence). This CDR3 has 13 amino acids. This chain's CDR3 is CAWSSGLNSPLHF. The CDR3 nucleotides read TGTGCCTGGAGTTCGGGACTTAATTCGCCCCTCCACTTT.

V usage is TRBV11-2 and J usage is TRBJ2-5, with a possible D match to TRBD1 (5 bases). Germline loops: CDR1 SGHAT, CDR2 FQNNGV. Trimming took 5 bases from V and 4 from J, leaving 20 bases between them. CDR3 length: 16 residues. This CDR3 reads CASSPRSGISSETQYF. In DNA form, the CDR3 reads TGTGCCAGCAGCCCTAGGTCAGGGATTTCTTCAGAGACCCAGTACTTC.

This clone was found once. Written as DNA, the CDR3 is TGTGCCAGCAGTTCCCACAGGGAGTGGACTGAAGCTTTCTTT. It specifies CASSSHREWTEAFF. The chain uses TRBV27 and TRBJ1-1, with D possibly TRBD1 on 6 matching bases. The germline gives CDR1 MNHEY, CDR2 SMNVEV (reference sequence). Trimming left V 4 bases short and J 5 bases short, with 14 bases between. The CDR3 contains 14 residues.

The chain carries TRBV18 and TRBJ1-3; possible D gene TRBD1, 5 bases. The length of the CDR3 is 17 residues. V lost 0 bases and J lost 0, with 12 bases in between. CDR1 KGHSH and CDR2 LQKENI come from the germline V gene. CDR3 nucleotides: TGTGCCAGCTCACCACCGGCAGGGACCAACTCTGGAAACACCATATATTTT. Translation: CASSPPAGTNSGNTIYF.

The V call is TRBV10-3, the J call TRBJ1-2, with TRBD1 identical over 11 bases. V was pared by 0 bases and J by 4 bases, with 7 bases of the junction left unmatched. Germline V gene sequence: CDR1 ENHRY, CDR2 SYGVKD. The CDR3 has 17 amino acids. The chain's CDR3 is CAISESGTGGVLYGYTF. The CDR3 coding sequence is TGTGCCATCAGTGAGTCCGGGACAGGGGGGGTGCTCTATGGCTACACCTTC.

This clone was seen a handful of times. This chain uses TRBV15 with TRBJ1-5, with D possibly being TRBD1 (6 bases). Trimming removed 1 base from V and 2 bases from J, with 21 bases in between. Germline assignment: CDR1 LNHNV and CDR2 YYDKDF (reference sequence). The CDR3 contains 19 residues. This chain's CDR3 is CATSRGPGAGRGGNQPQHF. The DNA of the CDR3 is TGTGCCACCAGCAGAGGCCCGGGGGCAGGGCGCGGGGGCAATCAGCCCCAGCATTTT.

A single count supports this clone. This sequence joins TRBV10-2 and TRBJ2-7, with D maybe TRBD1 (6 bases). This CDR3 spans 13 amino acids. Germline CDR1 and CDR2: WSHSY and SAAADI. Trimming left V 7 bases short and J 4 bases short, with 14 bases between. CDR3 sequence: CASKDPGAYEQYF. CDR3 in DNA: TGCGCCAGCAAAGACCCAGGGGCTTACGAGCAGTACTTC.

The chain couples TRBV30 to TRBJ1-6; 9 nucleotides align to TRBD1. Germline values: CDR1 GTSNPN, CDR2 SVGIG (reference sequence). Trimming at V came to 0 bases and at J to 14 bases, leaving 8 bases not matched to a gene. The CDR3 is 14 residues long. The CDR3 bases are TGTGCCTGGAGTGTACCGGGACAGGGTAGATCCCTCCACTTT. Residues: CAWSVPGQGRSLHF.

This chain joins TRBV4-3 and TRBJ2-6; D perhaps matches TRBD2 (5 bases). Trimming took off 1 base at V and 4 bases at J, with 8 bases between the two ends. This CDR3 has 15 residues. The germline V gene has CDR1 LGHNA and CDR2 YSLEER. The CDR3 DNA is TGCGCCAGCAGCCAAGCGGGGATGGGGGCCAACGTCCTGACTTTC. Residues: CASSQAGMGANVLTF.